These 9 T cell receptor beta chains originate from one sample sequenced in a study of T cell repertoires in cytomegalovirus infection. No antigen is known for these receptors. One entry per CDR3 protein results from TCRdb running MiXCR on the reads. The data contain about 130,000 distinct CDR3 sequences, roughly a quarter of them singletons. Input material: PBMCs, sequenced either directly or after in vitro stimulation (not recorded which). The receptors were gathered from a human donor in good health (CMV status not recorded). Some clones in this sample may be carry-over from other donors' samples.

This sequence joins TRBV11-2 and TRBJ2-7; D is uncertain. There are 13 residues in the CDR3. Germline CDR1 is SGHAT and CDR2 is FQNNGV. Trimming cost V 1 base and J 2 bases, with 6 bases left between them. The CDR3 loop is CASSLAPTYEQYF. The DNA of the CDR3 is TGTGCCAGCAGCTTAGCCCCAACCTACGAGCAGTACTTC.

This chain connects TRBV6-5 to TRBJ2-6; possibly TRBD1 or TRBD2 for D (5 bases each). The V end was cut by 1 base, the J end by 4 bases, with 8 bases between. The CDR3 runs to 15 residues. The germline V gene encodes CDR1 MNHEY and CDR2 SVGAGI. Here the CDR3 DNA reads TGTGCCAGCAGTTACTGGGGGAGAGGGGCCAACGTCCTGACTTTC. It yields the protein CASSYWGRGANVLTF.

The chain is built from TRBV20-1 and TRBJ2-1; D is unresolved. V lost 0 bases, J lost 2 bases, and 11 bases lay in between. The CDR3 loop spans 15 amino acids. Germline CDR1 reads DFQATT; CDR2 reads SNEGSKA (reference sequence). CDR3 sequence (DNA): TGCAGTGCTAGAGATATGAAAGGCCCCTACAATGAGCAGTTCTTC. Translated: CSARDMKGPYNEQFF.

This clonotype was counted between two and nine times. The CDR3 DNA sequence: TGTGCCAGCAGTTTATTGACGACAGATACGCAGTATTTT. Residues: CASSLLTTDTQYF. The chain uses TRBV12-3 or TRBV12-4 and TRBJ2-3; D gene unclear. The CDR3 totals 13 residues. Trimming removed 2 bases at V and 3 bases at J, with 6 bases between.

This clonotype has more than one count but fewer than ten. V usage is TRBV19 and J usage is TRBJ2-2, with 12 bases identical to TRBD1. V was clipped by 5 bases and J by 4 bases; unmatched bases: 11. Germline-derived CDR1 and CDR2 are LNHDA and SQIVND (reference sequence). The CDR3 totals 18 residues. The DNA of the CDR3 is TGTGCCAGTAGTCCTCTGGGACAGGGGGCGCCGGGCACCGGGGAGCTGTTTTTT. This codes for CASSPLGQGAPGTGELFF.

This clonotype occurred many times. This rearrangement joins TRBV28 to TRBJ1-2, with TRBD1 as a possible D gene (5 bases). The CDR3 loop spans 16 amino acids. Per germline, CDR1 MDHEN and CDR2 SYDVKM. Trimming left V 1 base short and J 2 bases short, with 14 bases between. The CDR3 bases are TGTGCCAGCAGTTTATCCACCGCGCGGGGGAACTATGGCTACACCTTC. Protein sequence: CASSLSTARGNYGYTF.

Written as DNA, the CDR3 is TGTGCCAGCAGCCTACGTCAGAAAGATACGCAGTATTTT. It codes for CASSLRQKDTQYF. The chain recombines TRBV7-6 with TRBJ2-3; D is ambiguous. The CDR3 covers 13 residues. CDR1 and CDR2 (germline): SGHVS, FNYEAQ. The V end was cut by 5 bases, the J end by 5 bases, with 11 bases between.

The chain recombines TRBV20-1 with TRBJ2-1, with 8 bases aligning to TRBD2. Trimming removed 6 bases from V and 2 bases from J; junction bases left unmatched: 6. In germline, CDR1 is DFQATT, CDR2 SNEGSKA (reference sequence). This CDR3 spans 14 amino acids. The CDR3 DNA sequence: TGCAGTGCATCTCGGACTAGCACCTACAATGAGCAGTTCTTC. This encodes CSASRTSTYNEQFF.

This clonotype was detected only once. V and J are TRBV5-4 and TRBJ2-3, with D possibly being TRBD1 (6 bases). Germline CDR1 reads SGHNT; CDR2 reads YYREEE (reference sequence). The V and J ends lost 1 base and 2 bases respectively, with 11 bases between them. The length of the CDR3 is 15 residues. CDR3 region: CASSLRTANTDTQYF. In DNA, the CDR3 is TGTGCCAGCAGCTTGCGGACAGCCAACACAGATACGCAGTATTTT.